This TCR beta chain was identified during a study of blood T cell repertoires in COVID-19. Trimming took off 4 bases at V and 5 bases at J, with 11 bases between the two ends. The CDR3 is 13 amino acids. Germline V gene lookup returns CDR1 MGHRA and CDR2 YSYEKL. The protocol was immunoSEQ multiplex PCR, while the TCRdb copy is restricted to in-frame clones and leaves out a portion. The sample carries 100,000 to 150,000 clones, approximately 74% recorded once. This clone occurred once. The V and J genes are TRBV4-1 and TRBJ1-1; D uncertain. The TCR comes from a man aged 60 to 75 with acute or convalescent COVID-19. The sample was peripheral blood. The DNA of the CDR3 is TGCGCCAGCAGCCTTCTCCATCAGACTGAAGCTTTCTTT. This sequence encodes CASSLLHQTEAFF.